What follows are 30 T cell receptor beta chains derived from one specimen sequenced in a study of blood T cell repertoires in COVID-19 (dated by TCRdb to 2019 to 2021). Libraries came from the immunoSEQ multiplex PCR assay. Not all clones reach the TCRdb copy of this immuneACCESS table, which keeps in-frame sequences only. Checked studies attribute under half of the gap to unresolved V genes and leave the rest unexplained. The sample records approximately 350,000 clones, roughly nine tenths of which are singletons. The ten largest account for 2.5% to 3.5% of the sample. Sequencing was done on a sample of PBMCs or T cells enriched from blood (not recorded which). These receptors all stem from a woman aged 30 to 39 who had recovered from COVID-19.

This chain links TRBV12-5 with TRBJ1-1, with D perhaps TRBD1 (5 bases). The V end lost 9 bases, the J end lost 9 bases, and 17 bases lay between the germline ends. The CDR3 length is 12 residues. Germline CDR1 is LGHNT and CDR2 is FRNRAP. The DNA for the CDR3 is TGTGCTAGCGACGGGTTGGGGCTACAAGCTTTCTTT. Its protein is CASDGLGLQAFF.

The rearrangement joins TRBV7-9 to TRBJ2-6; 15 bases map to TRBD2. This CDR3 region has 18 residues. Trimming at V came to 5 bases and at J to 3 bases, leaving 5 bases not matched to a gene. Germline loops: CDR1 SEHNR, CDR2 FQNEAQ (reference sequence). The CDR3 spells CASSPGTSGGLGANVLTF. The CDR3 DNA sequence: TGTGCCAGCAGCCCTGGGACTAGCGGGGGGCTTGGGGCCAACGTCCTGACTTTC.

CDR3 sequence (DNA): TGTGCCAGCAGCTTAGTCGGGGGGAACACTGAAGCTTTCTTT. As protein: CASSLVGGNTEAFF. This chain joins TRBV7-2 and TRBJ1-1; weak D call: TRBD1 (5 bases). CDR3 size: 14 residues. The V end lost 1 base, the J end lost 1 base, and 7 bases lay between the germline ends. The germline gives CDR1 SGHTA, CDR2 FQGNSA.

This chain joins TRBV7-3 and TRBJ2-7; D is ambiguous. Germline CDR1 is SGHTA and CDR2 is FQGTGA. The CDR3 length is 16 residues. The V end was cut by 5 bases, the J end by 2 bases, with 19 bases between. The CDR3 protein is CASSPTPNSKPYEQYF. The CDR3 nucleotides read TGTGCCAGCAGCCCAACCCCCAATAGTAAACCCTACGAGCAGTACTTC.

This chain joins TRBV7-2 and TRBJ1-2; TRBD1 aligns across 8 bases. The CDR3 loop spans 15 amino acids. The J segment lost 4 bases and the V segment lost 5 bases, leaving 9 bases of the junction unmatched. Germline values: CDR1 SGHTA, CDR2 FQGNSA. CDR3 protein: CASSEGGQVFYGYTF. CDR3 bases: TGTGCCAGCAGCGAGGGGGGACAGGTTTTCTATGGCTACACCTTC.

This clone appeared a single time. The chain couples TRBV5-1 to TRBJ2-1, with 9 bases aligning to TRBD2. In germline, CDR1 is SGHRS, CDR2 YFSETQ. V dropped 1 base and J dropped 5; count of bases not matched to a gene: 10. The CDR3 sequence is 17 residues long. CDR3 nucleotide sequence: TGCGCCAGCAGCTTGTATTTTGGGACTAGCAATAACAATGAGCAGTTCTTC. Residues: CASSLYFGTSNNNEQFF. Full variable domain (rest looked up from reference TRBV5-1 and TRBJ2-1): KAGVTQTPRYLIKTRGQQVTLSCSPISGHRSVSWYQQTPGQGLQFLFEYFSETQRNKGNFPGRFSGRQFSNSRSEMNVSTLELGDSALYLCASSLYFGTSNNNEQFFGPGTRLTVL.

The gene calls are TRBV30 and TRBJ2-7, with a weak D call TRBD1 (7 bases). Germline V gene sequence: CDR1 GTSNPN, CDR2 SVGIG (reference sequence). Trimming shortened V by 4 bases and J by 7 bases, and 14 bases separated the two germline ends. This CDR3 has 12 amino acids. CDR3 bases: TGTGCCTGGAATTGGCAGGGGGGTGAGCAGTACTTC. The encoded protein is CAWNWQGGEQYF.

Written as DNA, the CDR3 is TGTGCCAGCAGTTACTCGCGTCCGTATGGCTACACCTTC. Translating it yields CASSYSRPYGYTF. V gene TRBV6-6 combines with J gene TRBJ1-2; the D is unclear. The CDR3 is made up of 13 amino acids. Germline V gene data show CDR1 as MNHNY and CDR2 as SVGAGI (reference sequence). V was shortened by 0 bases and J by 5 bases, with 7 bases between the two germline ends.

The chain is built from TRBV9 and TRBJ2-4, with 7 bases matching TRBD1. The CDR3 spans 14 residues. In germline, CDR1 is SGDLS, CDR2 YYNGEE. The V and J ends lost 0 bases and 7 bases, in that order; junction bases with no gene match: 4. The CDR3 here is CASSVEGRGNIQYF. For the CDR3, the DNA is TGTGCCAGCAGCGTAGAGGGCAGGGGGAACATTCAGTACTTC.

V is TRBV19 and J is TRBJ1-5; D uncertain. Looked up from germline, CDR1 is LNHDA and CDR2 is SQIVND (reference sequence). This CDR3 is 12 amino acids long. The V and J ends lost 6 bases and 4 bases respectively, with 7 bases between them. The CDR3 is CASRGGNQPQHF. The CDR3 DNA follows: TGTGCCAGTAGGGGCGGGAATCAGCCCCAGCATTTT.

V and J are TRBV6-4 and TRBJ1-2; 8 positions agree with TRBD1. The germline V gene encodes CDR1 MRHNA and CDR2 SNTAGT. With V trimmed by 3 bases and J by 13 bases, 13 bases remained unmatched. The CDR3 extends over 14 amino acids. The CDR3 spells CASSEEGRGPSVTF. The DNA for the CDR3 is TGTGCCAGCAGTGAAGAAGGCAGGGGGCCGTCGGTCACCTTC.

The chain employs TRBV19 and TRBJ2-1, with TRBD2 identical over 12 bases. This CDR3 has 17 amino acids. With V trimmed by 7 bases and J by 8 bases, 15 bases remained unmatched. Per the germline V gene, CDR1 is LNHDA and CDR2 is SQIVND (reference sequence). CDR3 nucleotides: TGTGCCAGTACCCTCCAGAGACTAGCGGGGGCTGGGGATGAGCAGTTCTTC. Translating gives CASTLQRLAGAGDEQFF.

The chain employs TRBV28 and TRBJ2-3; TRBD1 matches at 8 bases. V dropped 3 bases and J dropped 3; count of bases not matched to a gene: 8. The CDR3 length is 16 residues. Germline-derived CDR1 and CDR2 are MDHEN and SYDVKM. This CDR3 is CASSFPDRGQTDTQYF. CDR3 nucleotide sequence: TGTGCCAGCAGTTTCCCAGACAGGGGTCAGACAGATACGCAGTATTTT. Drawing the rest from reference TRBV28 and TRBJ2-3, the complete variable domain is DVKVTQSSRYLVKRTGEKVFLECVQDMDHENMFWYRQDPGLGLRLIYFSYDVKMKEKGDIPEGYSVSREKKERFSLILESASTNQTSMYLCASSFPDRGQTDTQYFGPGTRLTVL.

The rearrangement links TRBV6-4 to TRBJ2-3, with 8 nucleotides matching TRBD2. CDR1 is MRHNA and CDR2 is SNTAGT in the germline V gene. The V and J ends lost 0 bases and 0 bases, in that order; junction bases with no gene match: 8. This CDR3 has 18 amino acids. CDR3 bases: TGTGCCAGCAGTGACTCGAACCGGACTAGCAGGAGCACAGATACGCAGTATTTT. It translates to CASSDSNRTSRSTDTQYF.

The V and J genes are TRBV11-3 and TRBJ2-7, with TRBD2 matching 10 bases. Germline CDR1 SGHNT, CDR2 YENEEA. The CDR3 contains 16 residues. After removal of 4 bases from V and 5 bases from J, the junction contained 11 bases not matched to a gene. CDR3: CASSWVLAGVHNEQYF. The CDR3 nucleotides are TGTGCCAGCAGCTGGGTTCTAGCGGGAGTGCACAACGAGCAGTACTTC.

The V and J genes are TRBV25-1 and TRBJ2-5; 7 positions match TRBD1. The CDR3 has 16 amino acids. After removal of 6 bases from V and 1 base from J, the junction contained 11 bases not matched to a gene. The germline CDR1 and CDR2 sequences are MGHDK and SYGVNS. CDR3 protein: CASSRQGGVVQETQYF. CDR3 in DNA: TGTGCCAGCAGCAGACAGGGTGGGGTGGTCCAAGAGACCCAGTACTTC.

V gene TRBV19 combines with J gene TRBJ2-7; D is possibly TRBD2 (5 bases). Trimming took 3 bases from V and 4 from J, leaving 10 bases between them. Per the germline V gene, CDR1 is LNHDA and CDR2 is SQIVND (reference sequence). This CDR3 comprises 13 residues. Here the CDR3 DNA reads TGTGCCAGTAGTATGAGGACTCCTTACGAGCAGTACTTC. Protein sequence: CASSMRTPYEQYF.

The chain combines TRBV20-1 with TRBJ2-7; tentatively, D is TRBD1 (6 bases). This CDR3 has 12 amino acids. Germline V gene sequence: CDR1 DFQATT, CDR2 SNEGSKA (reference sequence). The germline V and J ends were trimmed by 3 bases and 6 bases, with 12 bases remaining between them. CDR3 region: CSASGAGAEQYF. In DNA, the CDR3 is TGCAGTGCTAGTGGGGCAGGGGCCGAGCAGTACTTC.

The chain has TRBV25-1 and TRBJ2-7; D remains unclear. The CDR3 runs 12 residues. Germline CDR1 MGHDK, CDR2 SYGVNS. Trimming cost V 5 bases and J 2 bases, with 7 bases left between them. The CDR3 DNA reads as TGTGCCAGCAGTTCCCTCCCCTACGAGCAGTACTTC. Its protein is CASSSLPYEQYF.

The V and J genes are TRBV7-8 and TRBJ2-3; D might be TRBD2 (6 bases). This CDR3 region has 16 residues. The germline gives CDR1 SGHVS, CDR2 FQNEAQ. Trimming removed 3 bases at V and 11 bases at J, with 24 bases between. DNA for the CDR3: TGTGCCAGCAGCTTGACTAGAGACCACTTTCTCCCTTTGCAGTATTTT. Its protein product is CASSLTRDHFLPLQYF.

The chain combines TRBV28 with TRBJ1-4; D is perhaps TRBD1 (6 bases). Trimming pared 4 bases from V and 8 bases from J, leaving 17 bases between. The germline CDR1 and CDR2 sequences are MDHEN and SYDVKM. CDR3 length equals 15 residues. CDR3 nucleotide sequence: TGTGCCAGCAGTTCTCCGGGGTCAGGGGACGAAAAACTGTTTTTT. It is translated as CASSSPGSGDEKLFF.

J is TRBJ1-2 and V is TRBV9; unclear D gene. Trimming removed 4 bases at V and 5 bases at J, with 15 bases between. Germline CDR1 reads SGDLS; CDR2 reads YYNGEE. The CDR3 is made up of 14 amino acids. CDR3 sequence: CASSTRTDAYGYTF. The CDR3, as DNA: TGTGCCAGCAGCACCAGGACTGATGCTTATGGCTACACCTTC.

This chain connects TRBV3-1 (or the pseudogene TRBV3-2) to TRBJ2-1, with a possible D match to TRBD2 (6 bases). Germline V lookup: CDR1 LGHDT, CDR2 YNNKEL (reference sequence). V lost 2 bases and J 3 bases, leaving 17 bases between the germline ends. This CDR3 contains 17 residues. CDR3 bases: TGTGCCAGCAGCCAATCTCCCGGGACTCAGGGCTACAATGAGCAGTTCTTC. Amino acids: CASSQSPGTQGYNEQFF.

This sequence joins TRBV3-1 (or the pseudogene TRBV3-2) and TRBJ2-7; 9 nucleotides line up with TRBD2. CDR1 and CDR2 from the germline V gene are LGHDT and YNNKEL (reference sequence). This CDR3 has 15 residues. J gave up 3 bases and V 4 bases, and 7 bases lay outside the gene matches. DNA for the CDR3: TGTGCCAGCAGCCCCTCGGCTAGCGGGAACTACGAGCAGTACTTC. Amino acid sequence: CASSPSASGNYEQYF.

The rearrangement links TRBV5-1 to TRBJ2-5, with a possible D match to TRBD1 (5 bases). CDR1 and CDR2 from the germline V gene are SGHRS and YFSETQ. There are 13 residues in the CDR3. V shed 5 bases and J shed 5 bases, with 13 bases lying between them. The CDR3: CASRWGPGETQYF. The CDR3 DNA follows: TGCGCCAGCAGATGGGGCCCAGGGGAGACCCAGTACTTC.

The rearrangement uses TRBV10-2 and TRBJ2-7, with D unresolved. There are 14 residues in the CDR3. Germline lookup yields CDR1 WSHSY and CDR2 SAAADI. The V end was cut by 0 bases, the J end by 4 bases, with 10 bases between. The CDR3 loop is CASSESSGTYEQYF. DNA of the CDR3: TGCGCCAGCAGTGAGTCGTCAGGAACATACGAGCAGTACTTC.

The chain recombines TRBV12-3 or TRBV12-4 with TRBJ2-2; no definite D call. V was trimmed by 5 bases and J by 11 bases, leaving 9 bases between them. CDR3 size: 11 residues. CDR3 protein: CASSPGIELFF. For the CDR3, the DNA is TGTGCCAGCAGTCCAGGAATAGAGCTGTTTTTT.

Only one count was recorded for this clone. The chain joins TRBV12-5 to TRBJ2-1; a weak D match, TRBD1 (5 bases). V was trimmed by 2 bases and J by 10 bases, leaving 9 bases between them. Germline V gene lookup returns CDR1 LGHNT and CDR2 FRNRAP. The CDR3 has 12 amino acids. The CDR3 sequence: CASGLLYREQFF. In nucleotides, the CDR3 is TGTGCTAGTGGTTTGTTGTACAGGGAGCAGTTCTTC.

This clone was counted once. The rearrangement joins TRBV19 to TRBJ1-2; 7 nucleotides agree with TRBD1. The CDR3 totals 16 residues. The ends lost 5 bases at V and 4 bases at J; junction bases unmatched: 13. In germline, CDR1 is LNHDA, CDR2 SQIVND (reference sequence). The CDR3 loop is CASSVRDSISSYGYTF. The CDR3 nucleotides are TGTGCCAGTAGTGTCCGGGACAGTATTTCAAGCTATGGCTACACCTTC.

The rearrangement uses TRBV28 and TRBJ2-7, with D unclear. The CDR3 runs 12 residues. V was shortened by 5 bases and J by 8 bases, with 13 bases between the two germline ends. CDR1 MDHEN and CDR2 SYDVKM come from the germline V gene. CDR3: CASSTELSQQYF. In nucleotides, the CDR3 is TGTGCCAGCAGTACGGAGCTCAGCCAGCAGTACTTC.